Given below is one TCR beta chain in context. Its antigen is unidentified. This specimen belongs to a study of post-analysis software for immune sequencing data. As for the study in general: In terms of disease course, relapsing-remitting, secondary progressive and progressive-relapsing multiple sclerosis were included. Whole-study results and caveats: About 5 TRBV segments were significantly more frequent in patients than in controls. TRBV5-6, TRBV5-1 and TRBV20-1 were among these segments.

V was cut by 1 base and J by 0 bases, with 17 bases left in between. The V gene's germline CDR1 is DFQATT and CDR2 SNEGSKA (reference sequence). The CDR3 is made up of 17 amino acids. TCR beta libraries were prepared from cDNA with unique molecular identifiers. Each CDR3 protein gets one entry after TCRdb re-called the PCR reads with MiXCR. The repertoire holds hundreds of thousands of distinct CDR3 sequences, with roughly 29% as singletons. The sequencing sample was made of blood. V gene TRBV20-1 combines with J gene TRBJ2-3; no clear D gene. The TCR originated in a girl aged 5 to 17 with multiple sclerosis. The CDR3, as DNA: TGCAGTGCTAGAGCACGTAGCCGGCTCCTTAGCACAGATACGCAGTATTTT. Translated: CSARARSRLLSTDTQYF.